This section outlines one TCR beta chain sequence together with its context. The sample comes from a study of blood T cell repertoires in COVID-19. Study as a whole: The cDNA or gDNA used as material had been derived from T cells, B-cell-depleted T cells, or PBMCs.

V lost 5 bases to trimming and J lost 6 bases; unmatched junction nucleotides: 12. From germline, CDR1 is SGHTA and CDR2 FQGTGA. This CDR3 contains 18 residues. Only in-frame clones appear in the TCRdb table, and some are missing; sequencing was by immunoSEQ multiplex PCR. The table includes a few hundred thousand clones, 70% to 85% detected once. The specimen was PBMCs or T cells enriched from blood (not recorded which). The sequence came from a middle-aged man who had recovered from COVID-19. The gene calls are TRBV7-3 and TRBJ2-2, with 13 bases fitting TRBD2. The chain's CDR3 is CASSDLLAGGPRAGELFF. The CDR3 DNA sequence: TGTGCCAGCAGCGACCTACTAGCGGGAGGGCCACGAGCCGGGGAGCTGTTTTTT.